This T cell receptor beta chain was captured in a study of blood T cell repertoires in COVID-19. Study background: COVID-19 samples from acute and convalescent phases originated in the United States, Italy and Spain. The analysed material was cDNA or gDNA that came from T cells, B-cell-depleted T cells, or PBMCs.

In the authors' methods: Quantification of nucleated cells was approximated via reference gene primer amplification. Sequencing was performed with immunoSEQ multiplex PCR; in TCRdb, only in-frame clones are kept and a portion is missing. V and J calls and clone size are copied from that table; D and trimming were computed from the DNA. The table shows 90,000 to 100,000 clones, with 82% occurring only once. Sequencing was performed on peripheral blood. The sequence derives from a man aged 65 to 79 with active or convalescent COVID-19.

The CDR3 protein is CASSFTGDPKNIQYF. DNA for the CDR3: TGTGCCAGCAGTTTCACAGGGGACCCCAAAAACATTCAGTACTTC. This chain connects TRBV27 to TRBJ2-4; 7 positions match TRBD1. Germline V gene sequence: CDR1 MNHEY, CDR2 SMNVEV (reference sequence). The CDR3 spans 15 residues. Losses at the gene ends were 3 bases for V and 2 bases for J; bases not matched to a gene: 4.